This T cell receptor (beta chain) was documented in a study of OX40 agonist ivuxolimab in advanced cancers. General observations from the study: At 0.1 to 3.0 mg/kg and by week 6, clonal expansion occurred in CD4+ and CD8+ blood T cells. Fewer expanded clones were found on average in CD4+ than in CD8+ T cells. Certain nonresponding patients likewise had low normalized T-cell clonal expansion.

The germline gives CDR1 SGHAT, CDR2 FQNNGV. CDR3 length: 14 residues. Trimming shortened V by 1 base and J by 4 bases, and 11 bases separated the two germline ends. A word on this clone: Its target is not known.

TCRdb's table, derived via immunoSEQ multiplex PCR, lists solely in-frame clones and lacks some. The sample holds about 100,000 clones; 80% to 95% are singletons and the top ten take approximately 0.58%. This clonotype was obtained from an adult with an advanced solid tumor such as melanoma, head and neck, liver or kidney cancer. Source: CD4+ or CD8+ T cells sorted from blood, taken in a trial of the OX40 agonist ivuxolimab. V usage is TRBV11-2 and J usage is TRBJ2-7, with D unresolved. This chain's CDR3 is CASSLASMRYEQYF. The CDR3 DNA is TGTGCCAGCAGCTTAGCATCTATGAGATACGAGCAGTACTTC.